Presented here are 8 T cell receptor beta chains from one specimen sequenced in a study of cytomegalovirus exposure and HLA in healthy donors. 13 Jbeta primers and 60 Vbeta primers were used for the PCR. Profiling relied on immunoSEQ multiplex PCR, and the TCRdb table lists in-frame clones only, not all of them. This table has about 120,000 clones, about 8% appearing once. What was sequenced was PBMCs. Source of these receptors: a woman in her thirties or forties in good health and CMV-seropositive.

This chain connects TRBV9 to TRBJ2-5, with 8 bases that match TRBD1. The germline gives CDR1 SGDLS, CDR2 YYNGEE. V dropped 5 bases and J dropped 2; count of bases not matched to a gene: 8. The CDR3 loop spans 15 amino acids. CDR3 protein: CASRRGTGGQETQYF. DNA for the CDR3: TGTGCCAGCAGGAGAGGGACAGGAGGACAAGAGACCCAGTACTTC.

The sample holds a few counts of this clone. The chain joins TRBV10-3 to TRBJ2-1; a possible D gene is TRBD2 (5 bases). CDR3 length equals 16 residues. Germline values: CDR1 ENHRY, CDR2 SYGVKD. V was shortened by 0 bases and J by 6 bases, with 15 bases between the two germline ends. The CDR3 protein is CAISESGPGSTNEQFF. CDR3 nucleotide sequence: TGTGCCATCAGTGAGTCCGGGCCGGGGTCGACCAATGAGCAGTTCTTC.

The genes are TRBV7-6 and TRBJ2-7, with 11 positions matching TRBD2. Germline CDR1 is SGHVS and CDR2 is FNYEAQ. The CDR3 runs to 14 residues. Trimming took 6 bases from V and 5 from J; bases not matched to a gene: 6. The CDR3 DNA follows: TGTGCCAGCAGACCACTAGCGGGGGCCCACGAGCAGTACTTC. It codes for CASRPLAGAHEQYF.

V is TRBV25-1 and J is TRBJ2-5; tentatively, D is TRBD1 (6 bases). The J call could be wrong; TRBJ2-7 is a better fit for the DNA end. This CDR3 contains 15 residues. The germline CDR1 and CDR2 sequences are MGHDK and SYGVNS. CDR3 DNA: TGTGCCAGCAGTCAGAGTCAGGGGAGATCCTACGAGCAGTACTTC. Translation gives CASSQSQGRSYEQYF.

The chain links TRBV30 to TRBJ1-1, with 10 bases that match TRBD1. Germline V gene data show CDR1 as GTSNPN and CDR2 as SVGIG (reference sequence). This CDR3 is built from 16 residues. With 4 bases clipped from V and 3 bases from J, the junction kept 11 bases outside the gene matches. The CDR3 reads CAWNLSPGQGHTEAFF. DNA for the CDR3: TGTGCCTGGAATTTGAGCCCGGGACAGGGGCACACTGAAGCTTTCTTT.

A few counts support this clone. This chain connects TRBV6-1 to TRBJ2-5; D is uncertain. The last part of the DNA fits TRBJ2-7 better; the J call may be wrong. CDR3 length equals 12 residues. Germline V gene sequence: CDR1 MNHNS, CDR2 SASEGT. DNA for the CDR3: TGTGCCAGCGGGTTCGAGGCCTACGAGCAGTACTTC. As protein: CASGFEAYEQYF.

This clone was seen a handful of times. The CDR3 is CASSEVGSGRLYGYTF. CDR3 nucleotides: TGTGCCAGCAGTGAAGTGGGGTCGGGGAGGCTCTATGGCTACACCTTC. J is TRBJ1-2 and V is TRBV2; D gene unclear. Trimming left V 1 base short and J 4 bases short, with 16 bases between. There are 16 residues in the CDR3. Germline V gives CDR1 SNHLY, CDR2 FYNNEI.

The chain is built from TRBV30 and TRBJ1-4, with 8 bases identical to TRBD1. CDR3 length: 16 amino acids. V shed 6 bases, J shed 0 bases, and the junction held 9 bases outside the gene matches. Germline V gene sequence: CDR1 GTSNPN, CDR2 SVGIG (reference sequence). CDR3 nucleotides: TGTGCCTGTAGGACAGGGCTCTTATCAACTAATGAAAAACTGTTTTTT. This gives the protein CACRTGLLSTNEKLFF. Looking up the rest from reference TRBV30 and TRBJ1-4 gives the full variable domain: SQTIHQWPATLVQPVGSPLSLECTVEGTSNPNLYWYRQAAGRGLQLLFYSVGIGQISSEVPQNLSASRPQDRQFILSSKKLLLSDSGFYLCACRTGLLSTNEKLFFGSGTQLSVL.